This TCR beta chain was captured by sequencing in a study of radiotherapy plus CTLA-4 blockade in lung cancer. Trimming took 5 bases from V and 6 from J; bases not matched to a gene: 9. The germline V gene encodes CDR1 SGHAT and CDR2 FQNNGV. The CDR3 runs 15 residues. TCRdb's table, derived via immunoSEQ multiplex PCR, lists solely in-frame clones and lacks some. Found here are fewer than 55,000 clones, roughly 85% of them singletons; the top ten hold around 30%. The receptor was isolated from a human donor with non-small cell lung cancer whose response to radiotherapy plus ipilimumab could not be evaluated. J is TRBJ1-4 and V is TRBV11-2; 7 bases are a match to TRBD1. The specimen was peripheral blood, collected from a patient treated with radiotherapy plus ipilimumab. The CDR3 nucleotides are TGTGCCAGCAGCCCTATTTGGCAGGGGGATGAAAAACTGTTTTTT. Its protein is CASSPIWQGDEKLFF.